Following are 27 T cell receptor beta chains from one sample sequenced in a study of beta chain features in type 1 diabetes. Expressed TCRB transcripts were sequenced after all isolated RNA was converted to cDNA. Using immunoSEQ multiplex PCR, the repertoire was profiled, and TCRdb retains in-frame clones only, with some absent. The sample records 300,000 to 450,000 clones, over 9.5% being singletons. The material sequenced was naive CD4+ T cells from blood. The receptors originated from a man younger than 35 in good health.

This clone was detected only a few times. This chain links TRBV7-2 with TRBJ2-7; 9 nucleotides line up with TRBD2. CDR1 and CDR2 (germline): SGHTA, FQGNSA. The CDR3 spans 17 residues. Trimming removed 1 base from V and 5 bases from J; junction bases left unmatched: 12. CDR3 in DNA: TGTGCCAGCAGCTTAGATGCGGCGGGGGGGCCCGGCGACGAGCAGTACTTC. Translation: CASSLDAAGGPGDEQYF.

This clone was detected a few times. The chain joins TRBV4-2 to TRBJ2-5, with D possibly being TRBD2 (6 bases). Trimming stripped 5 bases from V and 2 bases from J, with 12 bases between. CDR1 LGHNA and CDR2 YNFKEQ come from the germline V gene. This CDR3 spans 14 amino acids. The CDR3 region has the DNA TGTGCCAGCAGCAGGCTACTAGCTCAAGAGACCCAGTACTTC. It translates to CASSRLLAQETQYF.

The chain carries TRBV28 and TRBJ2-7, with D perhaps TRBD1 (6 bases). The germline V gene has CDR1 MDHEN and CDR2 SYDVKM. The length of the CDR3 is 12 residues. V lost 6 bases and J lost 5, with 11 bases in between. The chain's CDR3 is CASRQTGHEQYF. CDR3 in DNA: TGTGCCAGCAGACAGACAGGCCACGAGCAGTACTTC.

The V gene is TRBV5-1, the J gene TRBJ2-7; D is undetermined. In germline, CDR1 is SGHRS, CDR2 YFSETQ. V was clipped by 0 bases and J by 0 bases, with 13 bases between them. This CDR3 spans 16 amino acids. The CDR3 reads CASSLGFTESSYEQYF. CDR3 sequence (DNA): TGCGCCAGCAGCTTGGGGTTTACAGAGAGCTCCTACGAGCAGTACTTC. The full variable domain, rest sourced from reference TRBV5-1 and TRBJ2-7, is KAGVTQTPRYLIKTRGQQVTLSCSPISGHRSVSWYQQTPGQGLQFLFEYFSETQRNKGNFPGRFSGRQFSNSRSEMNVSTLELGDSALYLCASSLGFTESSYEQYFGPGTRLTVT.

The chain uses TRBV28 and TRBJ2-3; D not certain. CDR3 length: 14 residues. V dropped 2 bases and J dropped 4 bases, with 10 bases sitting between them. The germline V gene has CDR1 MDHEN and CDR2 SYDVKM. The CDR3 reads CASSLVRQADTQYF. CDR3 DNA sequence: TGTGCCAGCAGTTTAGTCCGTCAGGCAGATACGCAGTATTTT.

The genes are TRBV7-9 and TRBJ1-2; 9 positions match TRBD1. CDR3 length: 13 amino acids. The ends lost 7 bases at V and 8 bases at J; junction bases unmatched: 8. Germline V gene sequence: CDR1 SEHNR, CDR2 FQNEAQ (reference sequence). The CDR3 reads CASTKTGGDGYTF. The CDR3 nucleotides read TGTGCCAGCACCAAAACAGGGGGCGACGGCTACACCTTC.

The J gene is TRBJ2-2, the V gene TRBV28; a weak D match, TRBD2 (5 bases). Germline-derived CDR1 and CDR2 are MDHEN and SYDVKM. This CDR3 spans 14 amino acids. Trimming took 10 bases from V and 0 from J, leaving 12 bases between them. As DNA, the CDR3 is TGTGCCATTAACTCGGGGACGAACACCGGGGAGCTGTTTTTT. It translates to CAINSGTNTGELFF.

CDR3 bases: TGCGCCAGCAGCCGTTCGGGGGGGGATACGCAGTATTTT. It codes for CASSRSGGDTQYF. The chain recombines TRBV4-1 with TRBJ2-3; 8 bases map to TRBD2. The germline gives CDR1 MGHRA, CDR2 YSYEKL. The CDR3 has 13 amino acids. After removal of 4 bases from V and 6 bases from J, the junction contained 3 bases not matched to a gene.

The V gene is TRBV30, the J gene TRBJ2-3; 7 nucleotides agree with TRBD2. V trimming: 2 bases; J trimming: 4 bases; junction bases outside the gene matches: 6. The CDR3 contains 14 residues. Germline lookup yields CDR1 GTSNPN and CDR2 SVGIG (reference sequence). The CDR3 sequence: CAWSRGEGADTQYF. In DNA, the CDR3 is TGTGCCTGGAGTCGGGGGGAAGGGGCAGATACGCAGTATTTT.

The gene calls are TRBV6-5 and TRBJ2-7; possibly TRBD2 for D (6 bases). The CDR3 runs 15 residues. CDR1 MNHEY and CDR2 SVGAGI come from the germline V gene. Trimming cost V 0 bases and J 3 bases, with 12 bases left between them. The CDR3 bases are TGTGCCAGCAGTTACTCCGGTCCCGGGGGCTACGAGCAGTACTTC. It is translated as CASSYSGPGGYEQYF.

This clone was seen more than once but under ten times. CDR3 amino acids: CASSLVGGSFSNQPQHF. DNA for the CDR3: TGTGCCAGCAGCTTAGTCGGGGGTTCTTTTAGCAATCAGCCCCAGCATTTT. This chain uses TRBV7-2 with TRBJ1-5, with D possibly TRBD1 on 5 matching bases. Germline lookup yields CDR1 SGHTA and CDR2 FQGNSA. The CDR3 loop spans 17 amino acids. Trimming stripped 1 base from V and 0 bases from J, with 13 bases between.

Details on this clone: The sample carries other DNA sequences with the same CDR3. This chain uses TRBV28 with TRBJ1-4, with no clear D. The CDR3 consists of 12 residues. Germline lookup yields CDR1 MDHEN and CDR2 SYDVKM. The ends were cut back, 2 bases at V and 8 bases at J, with 6 bases in the middle. This CDR3 is CASSLRGEKLFF. The CDR3 nucleotides are TGTGCCAGCAGTTTACGAGGGGAAAAACTGTTTTTT.

This clone has only a few counts. The limits of the CDR3 on the DNA are not certain, so only TCRdb's listed CDR3 is given. The gene calls are TRBV7-9 and TRBJ2-4; TRBD2, the table's D call, was not compared with the DNA. The CDR3 totals 13 residues, both ends included. CDR1 and CDR2 (germline): SEHNR, FQNEAQ (reference sequence). This CDR3 reads CASSFGLGTSVYF.

In its sample, this clone was seen a few times. J is TRBJ2-5 and V is TRBV20-1; possibly TRBD2 for D (5 bases). Trimming took 7 bases from V and 0 from J, leaving 6 bases between them. CDR3 length: 11 residues. Germline CDR1 reads DFQATT; CDR2 reads SNEGSKA (reference sequence). The CDR3 region is CSGTYQETQYF. In DNA, the CDR3 is TGCAGTGGGACTTACCAAGAGACCCAGTACTTC.

This chain uses TRBV30 with TRBJ2-5, with D maybe TRBD2 (6 bases). V lost 2 bases and J lost 5, with 15 bases in between. Germline loops: CDR1 GTSNPN, CDR2 SVGIG (reference sequence). This CDR3 region has 14 residues. The CDR3 sequence is CAWSTGLARETQYF. CDR3 DNA sequence: TGTGCCTGGAGTACCGGTCTAGCGAGGGAGACCCAGTACTTC.

This clone was observed a few times. This chain joins TRBV7-6 and TRBJ2-7, with TRBD1 as a possible D gene (6 bases). The germline V gene encodes CDR1 SGHVS and CDR2 FNYEAQ. V was pared by 1 base and J by 2 bases, with 6 bases between. The CDR3 loop spans 13 amino acids. DNA of the CDR3: TGTGCCAGCAGCTTAGACAGGGCCTACGAGCAGTACTTC. Translation: CASSLDRAYEQYF.

V gene TRBV28 combines with J gene TRBJ2-7, with D perhaps TRBD1 (6 bases). Germline V gene sequence: CDR1 MDHEN, CDR2 SYDVKM. The CDR3 runs 14 residues. With 6 bases removed from V and 3 bases from J, the gap between germline ends came to 15 bases. The CDR3, as DNA: TGTGCCAGCAGCCCCCCACAGGGACGCTACGAGCAGTACTTC. Protein product: CASSPPQGRYEQYF.

CDR3: CASRKTGSIHEQYF. The CDR3 DNA reads TGTGCCAGCAGAAAGACAGGGAGTATCCACGAGCAGTACTTC. V is TRBV6-6 and J is TRBJ2-7; 7 nucleotides match TRBD1. V lost 6 bases, J lost 5 bases, and 10 bases stayed unmatched. This CDR3 has 14 residues. Per germline, CDR1 MNHNY and CDR2 SVGAGI (reference sequence).

The rearrangement links TRBV5-4 to TRBJ2-1; D is perhaps TRBD2 (5 bases). V lost 1 base, J lost 10 bases, and 6 bases lay in between. The CDR3 runs 11 residues. The germline V gene encodes CDR1 SGHNT and CDR2 YYREEE (reference sequence). This CDR3 is CASSLWEEQFF. As DNA, the CDR3 is TGTGCCAGCAGCTTGTGGGAGGAGCAGTTCTTC.

The CDR3 DNA reads TGTGCCAGCAGTGCGTACTCGACTAGCGGGAGGATTTACGAGCAGTACTTC. Translated, it gives CASSAYSTSGRIYEQYF. J is TRBJ2-7 and V is TRBV28, with 13 bases fitting TRBD2. V gave up 5 bases and J gave up 4 bases; unmatched junction bases: 11. The CDR3 covers 17 residues. Germline CDR1 reads MDHEN; CDR2 reads SYDVKM.

Only a few counts were recorded for this clone. The chain links TRBV5-1 to TRBJ2-2, with D possibly being TRBD1 (7 bases). The CDR3 has 16 amino acids. Germline V gene sequence: CDR1 SGHRS, CDR2 YFSETQ. Trimming cost V 6 bases and J 0 bases, with 15 bases left between them. Here the CDR3 reads CASNVRGTANTGELFF. The CDR3, as DNA: TGCGCCAGCAACGTGCGCGGGACAGCGAACACCGGGGAGCTGTTTTTT.

V and J are TRBV7-9 and TRBJ1-2; tentative D call: TRBD1 (6 bases). Trimming took off 4 bases at V and 8 bases at J, with 11 bases between the two ends. This CDR3 contains 12 residues. Germline V gives CDR1 SEHNR, CDR2 FQNEAQ (reference sequence). CDR3 residues: CASSSLTGGYTF. CDR3 DNA: TGTGCCAGCAGCTCTCTAACAGGGGGCTACACCTTC. Together with reference TRBV7-9 and TRBJ1-2, the CDR3 gives the full variable domain: DTGVSQNPRHKITKRGQNVTFRCDPISEHNRLYWYRQTLGQGPEFLTYFQNEAQLEKSRLLSDRFSAERPKGSFSTLEIQRTEQGDSAMYLCASSSLTGGYTFGSGTRLTVV.

This chain uses TRBV5-6 with TRBJ1-5; 7 nucleotides match TRBD1. CDR3 size: 15 residues. The junction had 4 bases not matched to a gene; V was cut back by 0 bases and J by 4 bases. Germline loops: CDR1 SGHDT, CDR2 YYEEEE. The CDR3 nucleotides are TGTGCCAGCAGCTTGGGGGGACAGACGAATCAGCCCCAGCATTTT. Its protein is CASSLGGQTNQPQHF.

This clone was counted a few times. One end of the junction fails to match germline, which may point to a read error. The CDR3 DNA sequence: TGCGCCAGCAGCCAAGATCCAACTAGCGAGACCCAGTACTTC. This codes for CASSQDPTSETQYF. The chain couples TRBV7-2 to TRBJ2-5; tentative D call: TRBD2 (6 bases). The germline V gene encodes CDR1 SGHTA and CDR2 FQGNSA. There are 14 residues in the CDR3. Full variable domain (remainder filled in from reference TRBV7-2 and TRBJ2-5): GAGVSQSPSNKVTEKGKDVELRCDPISGHTALYWYRQSLGQGLEFLIYFQGNSAPDKSGLPSDRFSAERTGGSVSTLTIQRTQQEDSAVYLCASSQDPTSETQYFGPGTRLLVL.

This chain links TRBV28 with TRBJ1-2, with D maybe TRBD1 (6 bases). V gave up 2 bases and J gave up 4 bases, with 14 bases separating them. Germline V gene data show CDR1 as MDHEN and CDR2 as SYDVKM. CDR3 length: 15 amino acids. The CDR3 protein is CASSLLTTGSYGYTF. The CDR3 DNA reads TGTGCCAGCAGTTTACTTACGACAGGATCCTATGGCTACACCTTC.

This clone was counted between two and nine times. The rearrangement joins TRBV19 to TRBJ1-1; 9 positions agree with TRBD1. Germline loops: CDR1 LNHDA, CDR2 SQIVND (reference sequence). V lost 4 bases to trimming and J lost 4 bases; unmatched junction nucleotides: 7. The CDR3 covers 15 residues. This chain's CDR3 is CASSNPGTGTTEAFF. CDR3 bases: TGTGCCAGTAGTAACCCCGGGACAGGGACCACTGAAGCTTTCTTT.

This clone appeared a few times. The chain joins TRBV7-9 to TRBJ1-2; D not certain. V shed 4 bases and J shed 3 bases, with 18 bases lying between them. This CDR3 region has 16 residues. CDR1 and CDR2 (germline): SEHNR, FQNEAQ (reference sequence). CDR3 residues: CASSSRGKGLYYGYTF. CDR3 coding DNA: TGTGCCAGCAGCTCTCGGGGTAAAGGCTTGTACTATGGCTACACCTTC.